This T cell receptor (beta chain) derives from a study of shared clonotypes between healthy human individuals. Sequenced by immunoSEQ multiplex PCR; TCRdb stores in-frame clones only, minus some. In the table there are hundreds of thousands of clones, roughly 96% of which are singletons. CDR1 and CDR2 from the germline V gene are LGHNA and YNFKEQ. The CDR3 is made up of 13 amino acids. V gave up 9 bases and J gave up 6 bases; unmatched junction bases: 7. CD45RO-negative, CCR7-positively selected cells formed the naive CD8 fraction, excluding terminally differentiated effector memory CD45RA+ cells. The receptor's source is a woman aged 25-40 years in good health. The sequenced sample consisted of naive CD8+ T cells sorted from blood. The chain employs TRBV4-2 and TRBJ1-4, with TRBD1 matching over 7 bases. CDR3 sequence (DNA): TGTGCCAGTCGTGCAGGGACAGATGAAAAACTGTTTTTT. Translating gives CASRAGTDEKLFF.